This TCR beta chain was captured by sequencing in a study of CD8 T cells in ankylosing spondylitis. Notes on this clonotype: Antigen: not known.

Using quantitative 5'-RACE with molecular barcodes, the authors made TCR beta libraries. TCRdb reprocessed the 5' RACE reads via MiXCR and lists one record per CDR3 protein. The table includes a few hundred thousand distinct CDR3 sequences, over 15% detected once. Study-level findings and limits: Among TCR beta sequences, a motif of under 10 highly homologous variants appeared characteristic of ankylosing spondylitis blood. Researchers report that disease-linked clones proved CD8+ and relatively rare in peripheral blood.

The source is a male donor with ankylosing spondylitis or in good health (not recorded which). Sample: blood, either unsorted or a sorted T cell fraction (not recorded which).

This chain's CDR3 is CASSPRTGGSEQYF. The DNA of the CDR3 is TGTGCCAGCAGCCCGCGGACAGGGGGCTCCGAGCAGTACTTC. V usage is TRBV9 and J usage is TRBJ2-7; 11 positions match TRBD1. With 4 bases clipped from V and 6 bases from J, the junction kept 6 bases outside the gene matches. Germline V gives CDR1 SGDLS, CDR2 YYNGEE. The CDR3 has 14 amino acids.